The next 4 T cell receptor beta chains were all read from a single sample in a study of cytomegalovirus exposure and HLA in healthy donors. Primers: 60 Vbeta forward and 13 Jbeta reverse. Data came from immunoSEQ multiplex PCR; TCRdb stores just in-frame clones and leaves some out. The specimen's table records 80,000 or so clones. Sequences were obtained from PBMCs. These receptors were taken from a woman in her thirties in good health and CMV-seronegative.

The J gene is TRBJ2-7, the V gene TRBV7-9; TRBD1 is a possible D gene (6 bases). The CDR3 has 15 residues. V lost 5 bases and J lost 4, with 18 bases in between. Germline assignment: CDR1 SEHNR and CDR2 FQNEAQ (reference sequence). CDR3 loop: CASSPAGTYQYEQYF. In nucleotides, the CDR3 is TGTGCCAGCAGCCCGGCCGGGACATACCAATACGAGCAGTACTTC.

The genes are TRBV27 and TRBJ2-5; tentatively, D is TRBD1 (5 bases). Germline CDR1 is MNHEY and CDR2 is SMNVEV (reference sequence). The V and J ends lost 5 bases and 5 bases respectively, with 21 bases between them. The CDR3 is 16 residues long. The CDR3 spells CASSQIGTGHRETQYF. In DNA, the CDR3 is TGTGCCAGCAGTCAAATCGGAACGGGCCACAGGGAGACCCAGTACTTC.

V and J are TRBV25-1 and TRBJ2-1; D call uncertain. The germline gives CDR1 MGHDK, CDR2 SYGVNS. Trimming removed 2 bases at V and 9 bases at J, with 11 bases between. This CDR3 has 13 residues. The CDR3 here is CASSEGPDGEQFF. CDR3 DNA sequence: TGTGCCAGCAGTGAAGGGCCCGACGGTGAGCAGTTCTTC.

The V call is TRBV4-2, the J call TRBJ2-1, with a weak D call TRBD1 (5 bases). The V end lost 0 bases, the J end lost 10 bases, and 16 bases lay between the germline ends. Per germline, CDR1 LGHNA and CDR2 YNFKEQ. This CDR3 has 15 amino acids. The CDR3 DNA is TGTGCCAGCAGCCAAGATCCACAGGCAAGCCAAGAGCAGTTCTTC. It translates to CASSQDPQASQEQFF.